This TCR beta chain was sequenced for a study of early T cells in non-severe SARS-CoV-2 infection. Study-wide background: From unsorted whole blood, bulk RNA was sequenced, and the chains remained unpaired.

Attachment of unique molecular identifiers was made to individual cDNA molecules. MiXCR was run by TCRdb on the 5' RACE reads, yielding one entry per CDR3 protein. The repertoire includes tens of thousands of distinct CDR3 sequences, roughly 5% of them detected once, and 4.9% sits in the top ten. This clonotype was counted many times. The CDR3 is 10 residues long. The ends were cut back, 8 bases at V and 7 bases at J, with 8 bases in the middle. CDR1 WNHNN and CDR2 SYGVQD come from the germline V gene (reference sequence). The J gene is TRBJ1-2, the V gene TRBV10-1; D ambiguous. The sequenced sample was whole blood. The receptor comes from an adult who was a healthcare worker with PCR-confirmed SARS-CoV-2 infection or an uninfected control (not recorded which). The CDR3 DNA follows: TGCGCCAGCGTAGTTCCTGGCTACACCTTC. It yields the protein CASVVPGYTF.